This T cell receptor beta chain appears in the sequencing data of a study of chemoradiotherapy in HPV16-positive cancers (dated by TCRdb to between 2021 and 2022). About the full investigation: Candidate HPV-specific T-cell clones and common TCR motifs were defined through functional T-cell assays on cells from two HPV16-positive patients. The candidate HPV-specific TCRs and motifs were subsequently tracked in TCR repertoires obtained from 90 or so patients with HPV-related cancers. Whether T-cell immunity against the HPV oncoproteins E6 and E7 changes during chemoradiotherapy and whether survival is affected by this immunity were examined in the study.

The library was made by the immunoSEQ multiplex PCR assay. The clones in this table, taken by TCRdb from immuneACCESS, are in-frame only. Not every clone is retained; where verified, under half of the shortfall comes from an unresolved V gene, and the cause of the rest is unknown. The sample data list about 21,000 clones, and roughly 86% of these were observed just once. Approximately 5% of the sample is held by the ten biggest clonotypes. Here is what the overall study found, with its caveats: Expansion of candidate HPV-specific clones and E7-related TCR motifs was observed in the tumor microenvironment during treatment, whereas no such expansion was observed for non-HPV-specific T cells. Improved recurrence-free survival in HPV16-positive patients was associated with expansion of HPV-responsive T cells during chemoradiotherapy. Only a couple of HPV16-positive patients were used to derive the functional definition of HPV-specific T cells, and the survival association was reported for HPV16-positive patients.

About this clone itself: There is no known antigen for this receptor. Base qualities are not recorded, but no much larger clone differs from it by a single base.

Because repertoires were sampled repeatedly during chemoradiotherapy, clonal expansion in the tumor microenvironment could be followed. In the germline V gene, CDR1 corresponds to SGHRS and CDR2 to YFSETQ. Reading from cysteine to phenylalanine, the CDR3 counts 16 amino acids. The kept DNA is CDR3 alone, 48 bases in frame from the first base. V and J are trimmed by 1 base and 6 bases, and the gene matches miss 12 bases of the junction. The sample here was blood, taken from a patient who underwent chemoradiotherapy. The receptor's source is a human donor with HPV-associated anogenital cancer. The V and J segments used are TRBV5-1 and TRBJ1-2; 7 of the junction bases match TRBD1. Read as DNA, the sequence is TGCGCCAGCAGCTTGAGGGGAGACAGGGAAGGGCATGGCTACACCTTC. The encoded protein is CASSLRGDREGHGYTF.